The rows below give T cell receptor beta chains drawn from one sample of a study of cytotoxic CD8 clonotypes in ibrutinib-treated CLL. Measured with immunoSEQ multiplex PCR; TCRdb has only the in-frame clones, and not every one. The top ten clones hold under 2.5% of a sample with over 100,000 clones, approximately 83% of them seen once. The input for sequencing was PBMCs, taken after 24 months of ibrutinib treatment. All receptors derive from a human donor with chronic lymphocytic leukemia. The CDR3 runs from the conserved cysteine through the conserved F or W. D genes are given only for firm matches. The size entry is marked missing in some rows and otherwise reads once, few, many or a size class.

v_gene	j_gene	abundance	d_gene	CDR3nt	CDR3aa
TRBV21-1	TRBJ2-3	.	.	TGTGCCAGCAGCAAAGGAAAGGCACAGGGCCAATGCACAGATACGCAGTATTTT	CASSKGKAQGQCTDTQYF
TRBV2	TRBJ1-1	.	.	TGTGCCAGCAACGGCGTGAGGGTTACTTTCTTT	CASNGVRVTFF
TRBV29-1	TRBJ2-7	.	.	TGCAGCGTGCCAATATTATCGGAGCAGTACTTC	CSVPILSEQYF
TRBV2	TRBJ1-1	.	.	TGTGCCAGCAGTGTCGATGGGTACACTGAAGCTTTCTTT	CASSVDGYTEAFF
TRBV6-1	TRBJ1-1	.	TRBD1	TGTGCCAGCAGTTTGGGACAGAGTAACACTGAAGCTTTCTTT	CASSLGQSNTEAFF
TRBV18	TRBJ1-1	.	.	TGTGCCAGCTCACCACCGGTACTCGGGAACACTGAAGCTTTCTTT	CASSPPVLGNTEAFF
TRBV15	TRBJ1-5	.	.	TGTGCCACCAGCAACGCAACCCCAGGGTATAACAATCAGCCCCAGCATTTT	CATSNATPGYNNQPQHF
TRBV29-1	TRBJ2-5	.	.	TGCAGCGTTTCTCCCAGGTTCGGGGAGACCCAGTACTTC	CSVSPRFGETQYF
TRBV6-5	TRBJ2-7	.	TRBD1	TGTGCCAGCAGTTACGGACAGGGCGCGTACGAGCAGTACTTC	CASSYGQGAYEQYF
TRBV2	TRBJ2-5	few	.	TGTGCCAGCAGGCCCGTTCGGGAGACCCAGTACTTC	CASRPVRETQYF
TRBV10-3	TRBJ2-2	.	.	TGTGCCATCAGTAAGGGCGAAACCGGGGAGCTGTTTTTT	CAISKGETGELFF
TRBV7-2	TRBJ2-1	.	.	TGTGCCAGCAGCTTCGAGGTCCCCGATGAGCAGTTCTTC	CASSFEVPDEQFF
TRBV4-2	TRBJ2-7	.	TRBD2	TGTGCCAGCAGCCAAGATAAGCGGGGGGGCTACGAGCAGTACTTC	CASSQDKRGGYEQYF
TRBV5-1	TRBJ2-2	.	TRBD2	TGCGCCAGCAGCTTGGAACTAGCGGGAATCGGGGAGCTGTTTTTT	CASSLELAGIGELFF
TRBV7-2	TRBJ1-1	.	.	TGTGCCAGCGCGGGCGGGGGCACTGAAGCTTTCTTT	CASAGGGTEAFF
TRBV7-9	TRBJ1-1	.	TRBD1	TGTGCCAGCAGCTTAGGGACAGGGGAGAACACTGAAGCTTTCTTT	CASSLGTGENTEAFF
TRBV4-3	TRBJ1-2	.	TRBD1	TGCGCCAGCAGCCAAGGACAGGGGTTAGGCTACACCTTC	CASSQGQGLGYTF
TRBV28	TRBJ1-5	.	TRBD1	TGTGCCAGCAGTCGACCCGGGACGACAGGGAAGCCCCAGCATTTT	CASSRPGTTGKPQHF
TRBV5-1	TRBJ2-1	.	.	TGCGCCAGCAGCTACGACAGCAACAATGAGCAGTTCTTC	CASSYDSNNEQFF
TRBV19	TRBJ2-5	.	TRBD2	TGTGCCAGTAGGGAAGGGACTAGCGGGGCAGAGACCCAGTACTTC	CASREGTSGAETQYF
TRBV5-1	TRBJ1-2	once	TRBD1	TGCGCCAGCAGCTTGGAGGGCAGGGGGCGCGACTATGGCTACACCTTC	CASSLEGRGRDYGYTF
TRBV7-2	TRBJ1-5	.	TRBD1	TGTGCCAGCAGCTTACGACAGGGGAGCAATCAGCCCCAGCATTTT	CASSLRQGSNQPQHF
TRBV4-1	TRBJ1-3	.	.	TGCGCCAGCAGCCAAGGCGGCGGTGGAACCGGTGGAAACACCATATATTTT	CASSQGGGGTGGNTIYF
TRBV28	TRBJ1-3	.	.	TGTGCCAGCAGGGGCAGCAACTCTGGAAACACCATATATTTT	CASRGSNSGNTIYF
TRBV7-3	TRBJ2-4	.	.	TGTGCCAGCAGCTTAGATAGGACAGCCAAAAACATTCAGTACTTC	CASSLDRTAKNIQYF
TRBV7-9	TRBJ2-3	.	TRBD1	TGTGCCAGCAGCGAGGACAGGATCACAGATACGCAGTATTTT	CASSEDRITDTQYF
TRBV4-2	TRBJ2-3	.	TRBD2	TGTGCCAGCAGCCAAGATGGGGGCGGGGGGGCCTCTACGCAGTATTTT	CASSQDGGGGASTQYF
TRBV6-6	TRBJ1-2	.	TRBD1	TGTGCCAGCAATCTAGGGACAGGGAAGGGAAGCTACACCTTC	CASNLGTGKGSYTF
TRBV14	TRBJ2-7	.	TRBD1	TGTGCCAGCAGCCGGACAGGGGGAGGCTCCTACGAGCAGTACTTC	CASSRTGGGSYEQYF
TRBV7-2	TRBJ2-1	once	.	TGTGCCAGCAGCCCGTATGACCATTTAAGCAATGAGCAGTTCTTC	CASSPYDHLSNEQFF
TRBV19	TRBJ1-1	.	TRBD1	TGTGCCAGTAGTATAGCCCCCAGGGGGGGGGAAGCTTTCTTT	CASSIAPRGGEAFF
TRBV10-3	TRBJ2-7	.	.	TGTGCCACCAGGACACTCACTGACGAGCAGTACTTC	CATRTLTDEQYF
TRBV28	TRBJ2-4	.	.	TGTGCCAGCAGTTTGGCCCGGGGTCTAAACATTCAGTACTTC	CASSLARGLNIQYF
TRBV12-2	TRBJ1-5	once	.	TGTGCAAGTCGCTCCCACCGGGACAGAACATATAGCAATCAGCCCCAGCATTTT	CASRSHRDRTYSNQPQHF
TRBV10-3	TRBJ2-4	.	TRBD1	TGTGCCATCAGGGACGCGTCGCGGACAGGGGGCGAAGGGCACATTCAGTACTTC	CAIRDASRTGGEGHIQYF
TRBV7-8	TRBJ2-1	.	.	TGTGCCAGCTTCACCCCCGGGATACGGAGAAATGAGCAGTTCTTC	CASFTPGIRRNEQFF
TRBV10-3	TRBJ2-7	once	.	TGTGCCATCAGTGAGTCGATCCCCAGGGGAGCCTACGAGCAGTACTTC	CAISESIPRGAYEQYF
TRBV25-1	TRBJ2-7	.	.	TGTGCCAGCAGCAAAAACAGGGTTCGGTCCTACGAGCAGTACTTC	CASSKNRVRSYEQYF
TRBV19	TRBJ1-2	.	.	TGTGCCAGTAGTAGAAGTCAGGCAATTGGTGGCTACACCTTC	CASSRSQAIGGYTF
TRBV4-2	TRBJ1-1	.	TRBD1	TGTGCCAGCAGCCAAGCCGACAGGGGCACTGAAGCTTTCTTT	CASSQADRGTEAFF
TRBV18	TRBJ1-1	.	.	TGTGCCAGCTCAGAGGGGAGCGGGACTGAAGCTTTCTTT	CASSEGSGTEAFF
TRBV7-3	TRBJ2-7	.	TRBD1	TGTGCCAGCAGCTTAAGAGGGCCAGGGACAGGGCTTTTCTTC	CASSLRGPGTGLFF
TRBV27	TRBJ1-1	.	.	TGTGCCAGCAGTAAGGGACTCCTGAACACTGAAGCTTTCTTT	CASSKGLLNTEAFF
TRBV6-5	TRBJ1-1	.	TRBD1	TGTGCCAGCAGTAAGGGACAGGGTGCGACTTACGGAGCTTTCTTT	CASSKGQGATYGAFF
TRBV7-2	TRBJ2-3	.	TRBD1	TGTGCCAGCAGCTTAGCACAGGGGTTGGTAGGTACGCAGTATTTT	CASSLAQGLVGTQYF
TRBV28	TRBJ2-7	once	.	TGTGCCAACCCCGGGCAGTACTTC	CANPGQYF
TRBV7-8	TRBJ1-5	once	.	TGTGCCAGCAGCTTAGGGACCAGTGGCAATCAGCCCCAGCATTTT	CASSLGTSGNQPQHF
TRBV13	TRBJ1-1	.	.	TGTGCCAGCAGCTTAAAAAGGACCTGGGGCACTGAAGCTTTCTTT	CASSLKRTWGTEAFF
TRBV7-8	TRBJ2-1	.	TRBD2	TGTGCCAGCAGCGGTAGGAGCGGGGGGGGATTCAATGAGCAGTTCTTC	CASSGRSGGGFNEQFF
TRBV4-3	TRBJ2-7	.	.	TGCGCCAGCAGCTCCCACCGGGGGATGGGGAACGAGCAGTACTTC	CASSSHRGMGNEQYF
TRBV9	TRBJ1-1	.	.	TGTGCCAGCAGCGTAGACCTGGGGAAGGGCACTGAAGCTTTCTTT	CASSVDLGKGTEAFF
TRBV5-1	TRBJ1-4	.	.	TGCGCCAGCAGCTTGAGCCCTCCAAATGAAAAACTGTTTTTT	CASSLSPPNEKLFF
TRBV28	TRBJ2-1	.	TRBD1	TGTGCCAGCAGTCTCCCTGTTGTAGGGGGCCGGAATGAGCAGTTCTTC	CASSLPVVGGRNEQFF
TRBV7-2	TRBJ2-7	once	TRBD1	TGTGCCAGCAGCTTGGGTGGACAGGCGGACTACGAGCAGTACTTC	CASSLGGQADYEQYF
TRBV11-2	TRBJ2-5	.	.	TGTGCCAGCAGCTTGGACAGACAAGAGACCCAGTACTTC	CASSLDRQETQYF
TRBV6-6	TRBJ2-7	.	TRBD2	TGTGCCAGCAGAGCGGGGGAATTCCCCTACGAGCAGTACTTC	CASRAGEFPYEQYF